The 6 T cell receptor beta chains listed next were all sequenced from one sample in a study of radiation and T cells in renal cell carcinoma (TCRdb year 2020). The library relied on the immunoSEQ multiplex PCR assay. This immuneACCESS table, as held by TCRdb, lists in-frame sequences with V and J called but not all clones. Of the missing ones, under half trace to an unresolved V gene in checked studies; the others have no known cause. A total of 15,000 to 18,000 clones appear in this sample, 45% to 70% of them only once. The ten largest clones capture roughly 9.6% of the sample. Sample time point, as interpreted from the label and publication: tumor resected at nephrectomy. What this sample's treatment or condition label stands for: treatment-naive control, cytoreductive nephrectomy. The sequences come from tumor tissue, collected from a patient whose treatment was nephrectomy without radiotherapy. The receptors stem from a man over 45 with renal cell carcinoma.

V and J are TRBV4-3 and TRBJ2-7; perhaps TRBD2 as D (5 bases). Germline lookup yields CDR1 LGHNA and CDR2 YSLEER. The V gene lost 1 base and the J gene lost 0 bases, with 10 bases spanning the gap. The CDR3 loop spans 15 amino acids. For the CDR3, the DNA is TGCGCCAGCAGCCAAGTATTCGGGGACTCCTACGAGCAGTACTTC. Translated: CASSQVFGDSYEQYF.

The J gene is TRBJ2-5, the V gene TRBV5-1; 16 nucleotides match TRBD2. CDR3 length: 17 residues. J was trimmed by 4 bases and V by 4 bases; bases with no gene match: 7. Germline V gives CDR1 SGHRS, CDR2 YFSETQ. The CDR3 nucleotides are TGCGCCAGCAGCCCCGGGACTAGCGGGGGGGCAGGAGAGACCCAGTACTTC. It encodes CASSPGTSGGAGETQYF.

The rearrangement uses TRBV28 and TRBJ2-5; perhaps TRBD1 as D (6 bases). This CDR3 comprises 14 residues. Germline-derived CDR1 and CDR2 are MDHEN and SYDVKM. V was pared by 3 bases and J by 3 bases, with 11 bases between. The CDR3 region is CASSFIRTEETQYF. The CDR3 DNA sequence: TGTGCCAGCAGTTTCATCCGGACAGAAGAGACCCAGTACTTC.

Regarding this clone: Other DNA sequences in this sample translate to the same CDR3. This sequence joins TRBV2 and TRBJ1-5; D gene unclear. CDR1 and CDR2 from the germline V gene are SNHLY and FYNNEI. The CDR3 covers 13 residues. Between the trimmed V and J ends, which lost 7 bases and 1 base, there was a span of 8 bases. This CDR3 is CASTSYSNQPQHF. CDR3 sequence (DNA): TGTGCCAGCACTTCTTACAGCAATCAGCCCCAGCATTTT.

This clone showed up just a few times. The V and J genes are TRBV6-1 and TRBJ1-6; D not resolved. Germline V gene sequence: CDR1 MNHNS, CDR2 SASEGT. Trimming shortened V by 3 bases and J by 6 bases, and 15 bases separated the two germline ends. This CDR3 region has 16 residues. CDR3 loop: CASSDLGLLGNSPLHF. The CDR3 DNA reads TGTGCCAGCAGTGATCTCGGGCTCTTAGGTAATTCACCCCTCCACTTT.

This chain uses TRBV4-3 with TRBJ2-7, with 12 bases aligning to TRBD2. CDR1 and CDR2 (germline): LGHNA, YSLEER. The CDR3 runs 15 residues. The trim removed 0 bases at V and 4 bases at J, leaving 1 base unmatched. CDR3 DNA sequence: TGCGCCAGCAGCCAAGATCTAGCGGGGGGGTACGAGCAGTACTTC. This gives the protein CASSQDLAGGYEQYF.